This T cell receptor (beta chain) was recorded in a study of PD-1 blockade in classical Hodgkin lymphoma. Study outcomes and limitations: Significantly greater TCR diversity emerged by C4D1 in CD4+ cells but not CD8+ cells. Complete responders possessed baseline diversity comparable to newly diagnosed patients. What drove the repertoire differences, possibly disease activity or prior therapy, has not been defined.

Relapses following autologous stem cell transplantation were seen in all patients, with brentuximab vedotin exposure varying. Relapsed/refractory classical Hodgkin lymphoma patients had complete, partial or progressive responses. Clones were read by immunoSEQ multiplex PCR, and TCRdb kept only the in-frame ones, dropping some. This table holds over 20,000 clones, roughly 80% found once. Per the germline V gene, CDR1 is LNHDA and CDR2 is SQIVND (reference sequence). This CDR3 is built from 16 residues. V lost 6 bases to trimming and J lost 0 bases, with 12 bases between them. Remarks on this clone: Antigen: not known.

The sequence came from a human donor with classical Hodgkin lymphoma. Sequences were derived from peripheral blood mononuclear cells (PBMCs), sampled before the second cycle of nivolumab. The chain recombines TRBV19 with TRBJ2-6, with D uncertain. DNA of the CDR3: TGTGCCAGTAGCCCCGACGGCCTCTCTGGGGCCAACGTCCTGACTTTC. Its translation is CASSPDGLSGANVLTF.